The following is a T cell receptor (beta chain) sequence with its context. Its antigen is unidentified. These data are taken from a study of T cell responses to AZD1222 COVID-19 vaccine. Study findings and constraints: Donors were largely white British and mainly female; clonal diversity was possibly underestimated.

Clones were sequenced by immunoSEQ multiplex PCR, and TCRdb holds only the in-frame ones, with some missing. This table holds 65,000 or so clones, about four fifths found once. The sample in question was peripheral blood, obtained on day 0 of AZD1222 vaccination. This sequence was found in an adult in good health.

This CDR3 is CASSPGTGYSGANVLTF. The DNA for the CDR3 is TGTGCCAGCAGTCCCGGGACAGGGTACTCTGGGGCCAACGTCCTGACTTTC. The chain is built from TRBV28 and TRBJ2-6; 9 nucleotides match TRBD1. CDR3 length: 17 residues. Germline V gene lookup returns CDR1 MDHEN and CDR2 SYDVKM. V dropped 5 bases and J dropped 0; count of bases not matched to a gene: 5.